This T cell receptor (beta chain) was sequenced during a study of a mutant IDH1 vaccine in newly diagnosed glioma. Turning to the study itself: Following radiotherapy alone, or alongside temozolomide cycles, vaccination was started after an interval of 4-6 weeks. Patients arrived already treated with radiotherapy, temozolomide, or both, most having had both. The study, taken as a whole, reports: Apparently, pseudoprogression bore no relation to changes among the top peripheral T cell clonotypes.

Germline CDR1 is WNHNN and CDR2 is SYGVQD (reference sequence). V shed 4 bases and J shed 2 bases, with 8 bases lying between them. The length of the CDR3 is 13 residues. Regarding time point: week 23, last vaccination. The vaccine gave 300 ug of a 20-mer mutant IDH1 peptide subcutaneously per dose. In its sample, this clone was seen once. The antigen remains unidentified. The table came from immunoSEQ multiplex PCR; TCRdb's copy has only in-frame clones and leaves some out. This table holds about 65,000 clones, 85% found once. V usage is TRBV10-1 and J usage is TRBJ2-5; no definite D call. The TCR sequence derives from a man aged 25-40 years with glioma. The sequences come from PBMCs, collected from a glioma patient whose treatment included an IDH1 peptide vaccine. The CDR3 reads CASSVGPQETQYF. Here the CDR3 DNA reads TGCGCCAGCAGTGTGGGTCCGCAAGAGACCCAGTACTTC.